This TCR beta chain was sequenced for a study of blood T cell repertoires in COVID-19. Study as a whole: Spain, Italy and the United States supplied samples that represented acute and convalescent COVID-19. PBMCs, B-cell-depleted T cells, or T cells were the source of the cDNA or gDNA that made up the material.

TCRdb's copy holds only in-frame clones and misses some; the assay was immunoSEQ multiplex PCR. The profile shows around 120,000 clones, around 87% of them singletons. This TCR derives from a woman between 65 and 79 years old with acute or convalescent COVID-19. Source material: peripheral blood.

CDR3 loop: CASSPNRAYEQYF. The CDR3 DNA reads as TGTGCCAGCTCACCAAACAGGGCTTACGAGCAGTACTTC. V gene TRBV18 combines with J gene TRBJ2-7, with D possibly TRBD1 on 6 matching bases. The CDR3 contains 13 residues. Germline values: CDR1 KGHSH, CDR2 LQKENI. V was trimmed by 2 bases and J by 4 bases, leaving 9 bases between them.